Shown below are 5 T cell receptor beta chains from a single sample sequenced in a study of T cell responses to AZD1222 COVID-19 vaccine. Assay used: immunoSEQ multiplex PCR; TCRdb lists only in-frame clones, some missing. This sample carries 80,000 to 100,000 clones, just over 85% of them seen once, and the ten largest clones take 10%. Source: peripheral blood, taken on day 0 of MenACWY control vaccination. These receptors were obtained from an adult in good health.

On this clone itself: Germline is not matched at one junction end, which may reflect a read error. This chain connects TRBV2 to TRBJ2-7; TRBD1 matches at 7 bases. The CDR3 loop spans 15 amino acids. CDR1 and CDR2 (germline): SNHLY, FYNNEI. This CDR3 reads CASREDRVLFYEQYF. CDR3 nucleotides: TGTGCCAGCAGGGAAGACAGGGTTTTATTCTACGAGCAGTACTTC.

V usage is TRBV6-5 and J usage is TRBJ2-7; D not resolved. Between the trimmed V and J ends, which lost 5 bases and 7 bases, there was a span of 12 bases. The CDR3 has 12 amino acids. Germline CDR1 reads MNHEY; CDR2 reads SVGAGI. CDR3 nucleotide sequence: TGTGCCAGCAGTAAGGGCTTGAGGGAGCAGTACTTC. Translating gives CASSKGLREQYF.

The chain combines TRBV7-3 with TRBJ2-2; unclear D gene. CDR1 SGHTA and CDR2 FQGTGA come from the germline V gene. V gave up 3 bases and J gave up 4 bases, with 9 bases separating them. The CDR3 is 14 amino acids. The CDR3 nucleotides read TGTGCCAGCAGCTTCGGTCAACTCACCGGGGAGCTGTTTTTT. Encoded protein: CASSFGQLTGELFF. The entire variable domain, with the rest obtained from reference TRBV7-3 and TRBJ2-2, is as follows: GAGVSQTPSNKVTEKGKYVELRCDPISGHTALYWYRQSLGQGPEFLIYFQGTGAADDSGLPNDRFFAVRPEGSVSTLKIQRTERGDSAVYLCASSFGQLTGELFFGEGSRLTVL.

The CDR3 DNA reads TGCGCCAGCAGCTTGGTTCTAGGAGGAGGTGAAGCTTTCTTT. It encodes CASSLVLGGGEAFF. The chain has TRBV5-1 and TRBJ1-1; D unresolved. The CDR3 is 14 amino acids. Per the germline V gene, CDR1 is SGHRS and CDR2 is YFSETQ. Trimming removed 0 bases at V and 7 bases at J, with 13 bases between.

V gene TRBV6-5 combines with J gene TRBJ2-7, with TRBD1 matching over 8 bases. V lost 2 bases and J lost 6; bases outside the gene matches: 3. This CDR3 region has 13 residues. From germline, CDR1 is MNHEY and CDR2 SVGAGI. The CDR3 DNA reads as TGTGCCAGCAGTTACGGAGACAGGGGCGAGCAGTACTTC. Translated, it gives CASSYGDRGEQYF.